A selection of T cell receptor beta chains follows, all from one sample in a study of blood T cell repertoires in COVID-19. The method was immunoSEQ multiplex PCR; TCRdb's version includes in-frame clones alone and lacks a portion of them. Of 300,000 or so clones in the sample, more than 75% were seen once. Sequenced material: PBMCs or T cells enriched from blood (not recorded which). The origin of the receptors is a man aged 55-75 years who had recovered from COVID-19. Both conserved end residues are part of each CDR3. D genes are given only for firm matches. A clone size is listed for some rows: how often the clone was seen (once, few, many), or a class if it is expanded.

TRBV7-9,TRBJ1-2,-,-,TGTGCCAGCAGCCCACCCACGGAGGGCTACACCTTC,CASSPPTEGYTF
TRBV7-8,TRBJ2-3,once,TRBD2,TGTGCCAGCAGCTTAGCGAGACTAGCGGGCACGGATACGCAGTATTTT,CASSLARLAGTDTQYF
TRBV5-1,TRBJ2-7,-,TRBD1,TGCGCCAGCAGCCCAGGACAGGGCTCCTACGAGCAGTACTTC,CASSPGQGSYEQYF
TRBV13,TRBJ1-3,-,TRBD1,TGTGCCAGCAGCAACGACAGGGGGTCTGGAAACACCATATATTTT,CASSNDRGSGNTIYF
TRBV3-1/TRBV3-2,TRBJ1-4,-,TRBD1,TGTGCCAGCAGCCGTGGACAGGAGGGGGTGGATGAAAAACTGTTTTTT,CASSRGQEGVDEKLFF
TRBV6-5,TRBJ2-5,-,-,TGTGCCAGCAGACCGGGGTGGGGAGGGGGGACCCAGTACTTC,CASRPGWGGGTQYF
TRBV4-1,TRBJ1-2,-,-,TGCGCCAGCAGCCCAGAATCCGGGAGATGGTATGGCTACACCTTC,CASSPESGRWYGYTF
TRBV28,TRBJ1-1,-,-,TGTGCCAGCAGTTTCGTACAGCAAGAGAACACTGAAGCTTTCTTT,CASSFVQQENTEAFF
TRBV6-6,TRBJ1-5,-,-,TGTGCCAGCAGCCGCGGGGGCAGGGAGCAGCCCCAGCATTTT,CASSRGGREQPQHF
TRBV2,TRBJ2-7,once,-,TGTGCCAGCAGTCAGGGTTACGAGCAGTACTTC,CASSQGYEQYF
TRBV6-6,TRBJ1-5,-,TRBD1,TGTGCCAGCGTTAAGGACAGGATGGGTCAGCCCCAGCATTTT,CASVKDRMGQPQHF
TRBV9,TRBJ1-2,-,-,TGTGCCAGCAGCGTAGGCCACACCGGCGGGGGCTATGGCTACACCTTC,CASSVGHTGGGYGYTF
TRBV19,TRBJ1-6,-,-,TGTGCCAGTAATGGAAGGGGCCAAACACCCCTCCACTTT,CASNGRGQTPLHF
TRBV10-3,TRBJ2-3,-,-,TGTGCCATCAGGGCAGTTAGCACAGATACGCAGTATTTT,CAIRAVSTDTQYF
TRBV19,TRBJ1-2,-,TRBD1,TGTGCCAGTAGAGGGACAGGGGAGGCGTATGGCTACACCTTC,CASRGTGEAYGYTF
TRBV7-9,TRBJ2-1,-,-,TGTGCCAGCAGCTTCACGGGGGGCCGGGAGCAGTTCTTC,CASSFTGGREQFF
TRBV12-3/TRBV12-4,TRBJ2-3,once,-,TGTGCCAGCAGTGGCCCAGATACGCAGTATTTT,CASSGPDTQYF
TRBV13,TRBJ2-7,-,-,TGTGCCAGCAGCTCGGGACAAACCTACGAGCAGTACTTC,CASSSGQTYEQYF
TRBV5-5,TRBJ1-5,-,-,TGTGCCAGCAGCAACTCGGACAGACTTAGCAATCAGCCCCAGCATTTT,CASSNSDRLSNQPQHF
TRBV2,TRBJ1-5,-,-,TGTGCCAGCACAAAAACAGTCAATCAGCCCCAGCATTTT,CASTKTVNQPQHF
TRBV27,TRBJ2-6,-,TRBD1,TGTGCCAGCAGTCTACAGGGGTCCGGGGCCAACGTCCTGACTTTC,CASSLQGSGANVLTF
TRBV14,TRBJ2-1,-,TRBD2,TGTGCCAGCAGCCAAGGATCCCGCGTAGCGGGTTGGTTCTTC,CASSQGSRVAGWFF
TRBV4-1,TRBJ1-4,once,-,TGCGCCAGCACCGGATTTGGGGGCCAGGGTGAAAAACTGTTTTTT,CASTGFGGQGEKLFF
TRBV5-1,TRBJ1-1,-,TRBD1,TGCGCCAGCATACCCGGACAGGGGAGCACTGAAGCTTTCTTT,CASIPGQGSTEAFF
TRBV5-5,TRBJ1-2,-,-,TGTGCCAGCAGCTTGCAGGGGCAGGGCTATGGCTACACCTTC,CASSLQGQGYGYTF
TRBV19,TRBJ1-2,few,-,TGTGCCAGTAGTGACCCCAGGGATCGGGACTATGGCTACACCTTC,CASSDPRDRDYGYTF